Listed below are T cell receptor beta chains from one sample, sequenced in a study of glioma-infiltrating T cells after dendritic cell vaccination. This table comes from immunoSEQ multiplex PCR, and its TCRdb copy is limited to in-frame clones, with some not included. The data show just under 60,000 clones, just under 85% seen once. Specimen: blood, collected after dendritic cell vaccination. The origin of the receptors is a human donor with glioblastoma. Both conserved end residues are trimmed from each CDR3.

V gene | CDR3 protein
TRBV6-6 | ASSSHRVVIPEAF
TRBV5-6 | ASSPRGDRAFRNYGYT
TRBV19 | ASSIGTGVTETQY
TRBV5-1 | ASSPRPTSGGAGTGELF
TRBV5-1 | ASSLLFPSGGYT
TRBV18 | ASSPPWGRTEAF
TRBV7-2 | ASSINRDRMDYGYT
TRBV5-1 | ASSYQSEQY
TRBV5-1 | ASSLEGGNNQPQH
TRBV19 | ASSIEATGVRQPQH